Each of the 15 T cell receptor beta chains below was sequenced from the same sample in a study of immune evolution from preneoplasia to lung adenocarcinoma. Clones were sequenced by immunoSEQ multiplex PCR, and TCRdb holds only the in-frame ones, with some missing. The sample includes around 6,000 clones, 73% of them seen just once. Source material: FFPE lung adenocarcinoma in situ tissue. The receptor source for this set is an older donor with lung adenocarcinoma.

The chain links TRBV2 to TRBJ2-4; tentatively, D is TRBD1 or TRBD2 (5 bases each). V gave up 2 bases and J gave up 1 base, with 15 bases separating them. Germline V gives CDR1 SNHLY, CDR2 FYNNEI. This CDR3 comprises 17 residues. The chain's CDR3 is CASSELSYGTAKNIQYF. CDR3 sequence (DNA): TGTGCCAGCAGTGAATTGAGTTACGGGACCGCCAAAAACATTCAGTACTTC.

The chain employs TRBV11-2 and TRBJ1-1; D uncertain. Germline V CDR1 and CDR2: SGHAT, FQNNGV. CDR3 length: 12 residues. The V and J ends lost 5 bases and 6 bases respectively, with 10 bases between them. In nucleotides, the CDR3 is TGTGCCAGCAGCCGTCTCGGAGCTGAAGCTTTCTTT. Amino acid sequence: CASSRLGAEAFF.

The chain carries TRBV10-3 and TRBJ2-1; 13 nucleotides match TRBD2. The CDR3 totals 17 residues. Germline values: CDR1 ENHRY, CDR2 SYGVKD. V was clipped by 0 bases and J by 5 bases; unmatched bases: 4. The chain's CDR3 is CAISESRLAGGNNEQFF. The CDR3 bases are TGTGCCATCAGTGAGTCTCGACTAGCGGGAGGAAACAATGAGCAGTTCTTC.

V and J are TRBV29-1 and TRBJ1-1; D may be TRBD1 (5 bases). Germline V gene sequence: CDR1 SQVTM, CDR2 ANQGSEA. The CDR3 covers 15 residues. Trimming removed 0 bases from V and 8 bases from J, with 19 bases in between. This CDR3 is CSVEDHVSFGAEAFF. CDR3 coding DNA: TGCAGCGTTGAAGATCACGTGAGTTTCGGGGCCGAAGCTTTCTTT. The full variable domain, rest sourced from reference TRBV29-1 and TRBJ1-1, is SAVISQKPSRDICQRGTSLTIQCQVDSQVTMMFWYRQQPGQSLTLIATANQGSEATYESGFVIDKFPISRPNLTFSTLTVSNMSPEDSSIYLCSVEDHVSFGAEAFFGQGTRLTVV.

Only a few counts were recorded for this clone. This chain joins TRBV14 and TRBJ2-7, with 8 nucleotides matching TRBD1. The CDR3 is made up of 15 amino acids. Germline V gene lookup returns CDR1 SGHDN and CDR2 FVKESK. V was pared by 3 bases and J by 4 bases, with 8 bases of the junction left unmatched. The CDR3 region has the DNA TGTGCCAGCAGCCAGGACAGGGTGAGGAAATACGAGCAGTACTTC. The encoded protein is CASSQDRVRKYEQYF.

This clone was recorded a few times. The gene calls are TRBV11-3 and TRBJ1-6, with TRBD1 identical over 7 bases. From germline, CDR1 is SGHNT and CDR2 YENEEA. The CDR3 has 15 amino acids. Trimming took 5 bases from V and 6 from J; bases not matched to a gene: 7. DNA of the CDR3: TGTGCCAGCAGCGGTAACAGGGGTGCTAATTCACCCCTCCACTTT. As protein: CASSGNRGANSPLHF.

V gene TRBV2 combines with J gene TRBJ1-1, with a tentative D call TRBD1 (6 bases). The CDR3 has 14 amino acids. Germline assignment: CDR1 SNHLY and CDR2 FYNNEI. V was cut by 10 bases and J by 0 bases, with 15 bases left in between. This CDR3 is CATDEGGMNTEAFF. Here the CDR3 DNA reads TGTGCCACCGACGAGGGGGGGATGAACACTGAAGCTTTCTTT.

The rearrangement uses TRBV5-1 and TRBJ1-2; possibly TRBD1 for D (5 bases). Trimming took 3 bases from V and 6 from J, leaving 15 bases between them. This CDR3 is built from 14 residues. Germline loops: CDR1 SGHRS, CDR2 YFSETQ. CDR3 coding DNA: TGCGCCAGCAGCTCGGGACTCCACGGGGATGGCTACACCTTC. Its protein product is CASSSGLHGDGYTF.

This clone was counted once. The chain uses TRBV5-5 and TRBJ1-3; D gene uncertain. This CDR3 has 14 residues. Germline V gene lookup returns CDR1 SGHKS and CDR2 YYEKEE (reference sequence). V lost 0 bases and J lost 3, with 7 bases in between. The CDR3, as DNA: TGTGCCAGCAGCTTGGAGGTTGGTGGAAACACCATATATTTT. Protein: CASSLEVGGNTIYF.

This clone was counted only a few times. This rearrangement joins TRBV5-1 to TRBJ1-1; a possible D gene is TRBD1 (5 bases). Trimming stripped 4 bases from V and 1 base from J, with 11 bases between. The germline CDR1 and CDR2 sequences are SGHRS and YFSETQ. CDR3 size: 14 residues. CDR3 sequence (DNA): TGCGCCAGCAGCAACGACGGGGGGAACACTGAAGCTTTCTTT. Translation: CASSNDGGNTEAFF.

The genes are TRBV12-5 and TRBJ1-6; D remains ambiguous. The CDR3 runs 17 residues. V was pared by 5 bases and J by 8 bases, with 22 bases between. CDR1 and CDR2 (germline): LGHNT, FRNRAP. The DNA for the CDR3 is TGTGCTAGTGGTCTACCTCCGGGATCGGGGTTGGATTCACCCCTCCACTTT. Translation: CASGLPPGSGLDSPLHF.

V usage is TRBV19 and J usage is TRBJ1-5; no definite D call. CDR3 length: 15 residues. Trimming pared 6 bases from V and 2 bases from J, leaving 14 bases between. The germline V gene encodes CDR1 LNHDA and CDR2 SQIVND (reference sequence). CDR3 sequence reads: CASSRANLGNQPQHF. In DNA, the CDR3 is TGTGCCAGTAGCCGGGCAAATTTGGGCAATCAGCCCCAGCATTTT. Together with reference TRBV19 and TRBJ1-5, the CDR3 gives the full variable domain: DGGITQSPKYLFRKEGQNVTLSCEQNLNHDAMYWYRQDPGQGLRLIYYSQIVNDFQKGDIAEGYSVSREKKESFPLTVTSAQKNPTAFYLCASSRANLGNQPQHFGDGTRLSIL.

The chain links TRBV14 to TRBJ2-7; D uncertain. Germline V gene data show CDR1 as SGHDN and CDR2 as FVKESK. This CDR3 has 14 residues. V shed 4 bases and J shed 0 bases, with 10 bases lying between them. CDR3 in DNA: TGTGCCAGCAGCCGGGTGGGGATCTCCTACGAGCAGTACTTC. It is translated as CASSRVGISYEQYF.

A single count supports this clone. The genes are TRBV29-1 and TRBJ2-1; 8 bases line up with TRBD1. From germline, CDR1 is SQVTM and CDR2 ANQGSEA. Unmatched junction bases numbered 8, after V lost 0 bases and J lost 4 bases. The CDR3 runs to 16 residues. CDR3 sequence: CSVEDPDRGRYNEQFF. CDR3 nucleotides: TGCAGCGTTGAAGATCCCGACAGGGGAAGGTACAATGAGCAGTTCTTC.

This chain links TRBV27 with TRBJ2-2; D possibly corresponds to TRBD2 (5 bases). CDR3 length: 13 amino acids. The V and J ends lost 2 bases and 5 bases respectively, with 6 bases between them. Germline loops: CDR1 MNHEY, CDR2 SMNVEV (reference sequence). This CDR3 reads CASSLLATGELFF. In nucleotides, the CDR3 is TGTGCCAGCAGTTTACTAGCAACCGGGGAGCTGTTTTTT.